The clone carrying this T cell receptor (beta chain) has just a few counts. The antigen remains undetermined. Exclusion of patients followed from uncontrolled infection, other autoimmune disease, pregnancy or lactation. Isolation of PBMCs was performed on around 9.3 ml fresh peripheral blood. The sample comes from a study of T cells in Graves' hyperthyroidism and ophthalmopathy. Study overall: Initial diagnosis, before any treatment, was when peripheral blood was collected.

Amplified regions were TCR beta CDR3 sequences from RNA transcripts. A first-round RT-PCR of the TCR CDR3 used the HTBI primer set. One entry per CDR3 protein results from TCRdb running MiXCR on the multiplex PCR reads. This repertoire shows hundreds of thousands of distinct CDR3 sequences, approximately 19% found once; its top ten account for approximately 16%. Study findings and constraints: The model foresaw ophthalmopathy a median approximately 6.3 months prior to onset.

The germline gives CDR1 SNHLY, CDR2 FYNNEI. V was shortened by 8 bases and J by 2 bases, with 16 bases between the two germline ends. This CDR3 has 14 amino acids. This TCR was recovered from a woman in her forties or fifties with Graves' hyperthyroidism that later progressed to Graves' ophthalmopathy. The V call is TRBV2, the J call TRBJ2-7; the D gene is possibly TRBD2 (5 bases). Sequencing was performed on blood. In nucleotides, the CDR3 is TGTGCCAGCCCTACGGGAAGGTCCACCTACGAGCAGTACTTC. It yields the protein CASPTGRSTYEQYF.